Below, 31 T cell receptor beta chains from the same sample are listed, as sequenced in a study of PD-L1 blockade in urothelial cancer. Time point denoted: pretreatment peripheral blood. Clones were sequenced by immunoSEQ multiplex PCR, and TCRdb holds only the in-frame ones, with some missing. Of under 40,000 clones detected, 82% appear once; the ten largest clones hold approximately 6.3%. Sequencing was performed on PBMCs, taken around atezolizumab (anti-PD-L1) treatment. Every receptor here comes from a man in his 60s with urothelial cancer.

The CDR3 region has the DNA TGCAGCGTTGAGCGGGGACAGGGGATGGAGACCCAGTACTTC. It is translated as CSVERGQGMETQYF. The chain uses TRBV29-1 and TRBJ2-5; 10 nucleotides agree with TRBD1. Germline values: CDR1 SQVTM, CDR2 ANQGSEA. V was pared by 3 bases and J by 5 bases, with 6 bases of the junction left unmatched. The CDR3 has 14 residues.

J is TRBJ1-5 and V is TRBV28, with 7 nucleotides matching TRBD1. CDR3 length equals 14 residues. V was pared by 6 bases and J by 4 bases, with 6 bases of the junction left unmatched. Per germline, CDR1 MDHEN and CDR2 SYDVKM. The DNA for the CDR3 is TGTGCCAGCAGGCTAGGACAGGAAAATCAGCCCCAGCATTTT. As protein: CASRLGQENQPQHF.

V gene TRBV6-5 combines with J gene TRBJ1-1; D might be TRBD1 (5 bases). Trimming took off 7 bases at V and 0 bases at J, with 12 bases between the two ends. Germline CDR1 reads MNHEY; CDR2 reads SVGAGI. The CDR3 consists of 14 residues. This CDR3 reads CASTPQGVNTEAFF. CDR3 nucleotide sequence: TGTGCCAGCACCCCTCAAGGGGTGAACACTGAAGCTTTCTTT.

In this sample, this clone turned up once. The chain couples TRBV6-5 to TRBJ2-6; D uncertain. Trimming left V 7 bases short and J 1 base short, with 5 bases between. The CDR3 consists of 13 residues. Germline loops: CDR1 MNHEY, CDR2 SVGAGI. The CDR3: CASTSSGANVLTF. Written as DNA, the CDR3 is TGTGCCAGCACTTCTTCTGGGGCCAACGTCCTGACTTTC.

The gene calls are TRBV2 and TRBJ2-2; D is possibly TRBD2 (7 bases). The germline gives CDR1 SNHLY, CDR2 FYNNEI. The CDR3 has 13 residues. V lost 6 bases and J lost 7, with 12 bases in between. The chain's CDR3 is CASSGGRSGELFF. CDR3 DNA sequence: TGTGCCAGCAGCGGGGGGCGCAGCGGGGAGCTGTTTTTT.

This chain joins TRBV19 and TRBJ1-6; D is unclear. The germline V gene encodes CDR1 LNHDA and CDR2 SQIVND (reference sequence). This CDR3 is built from 18 residues. Trimming pared 5 bases from V and 0 bases from J, leaving 17 bases between. The CDR3, as DNA: TGTGCCAGTAGTGACCTTGGGAGACTGAGCTCCTATAATTCACCCCTCCACTTT. Residues: CASSDLGRLSSYNSPLHF.

CDR3 nucleotides: TGTGCCAGCAGCTCCGGGACAGGGGTGAACAATGAGCAGTTCTTC. Translated: CASSSGTGVNNEQFF. V usage is TRBV7-3 and J usage is TRBJ2-1, with 10 bases identical to TRBD1. This CDR3 is built from 15 residues. Per germline, CDR1 SGHTA and CDR2 FQGTGA. V shed 4 bases and J 5 bases; nucleotides not matched to a gene: 5.

V and J are TRBV5-8 and TRBJ1-1, with 9 bases matching TRBD1. J gave up 4 bases and V 5 bases, and 9 bases lay outside the gene matches. Germline CDR1 and CDR2: SGHTS and YDEGEE. The CDR3 contains 15 residues. The CDR3 DNA follows: TGTGCCAGCAGGTCAACAGGGGGCAGGGGCACTGAAGCTTTCTTT. It encodes CASRSTGGRGTEAFF.

This clone was detected once. The rearrangement links TRBV27 to TRBJ2-1; 9 positions agree with TRBD2. The CDR3 consists of 16 residues. Germline loops: CDR1 MNHEY, CDR2 SMNVEV (reference sequence). The trim removed 7 bases at V and 4 bases at J, leaving 11 bases unmatched. The CDR3 DNA follows: TGTGCCAGCACCCCTTTGGGCGGGGGGGTTTACAATGAGCAGTTCTTC. Amino acids: CASTPLGGGVYNEQFF.

The chain uses TRBV5-1 and TRBJ2-1, with TRBD2 as a possible D gene (6 bases). Per the germline V gene, CDR1 is SGHRS and CDR2 is YFSETQ. The length of the CDR3 is 15 residues. V lost 4 bases and J 8 bases, leaving 19 bases between the germline ends. CDR3 protein: CASSLGAGPRDEQFF. CDR3 DNA: TGCGCCAGCAGCCTGGGTGCGGGACCACGCGATGAGCAGTTCTTC. The full variable domain, with the rest looked up from reference TRBV5-1 and TRBJ2-1, is KAGVTQTPRYLIKTRGQQVTLSCSPISGHRSVSWYQQTPGQGLQFLFEYFSETQRNKGNFPGRFSGRQFSNSRSEMNVSTLELGDSALYLCASSLGAGPRDEQFFGPGTRLTVL.

This clone was found a few times. The chain links TRBV11-1 to TRBJ1-6, with 7 bases aligning to TRBD1. Per germline, CDR1 SGHAT and CDR2 FQDESV (reference sequence). This CDR3 spans 14 amino acids. Unmatched junction bases numbered 1, after V lost 3 bases and J lost 5 bases. The chain's CDR3 is CASSLTGNNSPLHF. CDR3 bases: TGTGCCAGCAGCTTGACAGGGAATAATTCACCCCTCCACTTT.

The chain is built from TRBV6-5 and TRBJ1-5; D may be TRBD1 (5 bases). Germline CDR1 reads MNHEY; CDR2 reads SVGAGI. The CDR3 has 15 residues. Trimming cost V 2 bases and J 3 bases, with 11 bases left between them. CDR3 in amino acids: CASSYDGGDNQPQHF. The CDR3 DNA sequence: TGTGCCAGCAGTTACGACGGGGGGGACAATCAGCCCCAGCATTTT.

The CDR3 reads CASRPRGKALSGEKLFF. For the CDR3, the DNA is TGTGCCAGCCGACCCAGGGGGAAAGCCCTTTCGGGTGAAAAACTGTTTTTT. This sequence joins TRBV27 and TRBJ1-4, with TRBD1 matching over 7 bases. Germline CDR1 reads MNHEY; CDR2 reads SMNVEV (reference sequence). This CDR3 comprises 17 residues. V was clipped by 8 bases and J by 7 bases; unmatched bases: 19.

The chain combines TRBV28 with TRBJ1-2; 10 nucleotides agree with TRBD1. The CDR3 is made up of 16 amino acids. Germline loops: CDR1 MDHEN, CDR2 SYDVKM. V lost 5 bases, J lost 2 bases, and 8 bases stayed unmatched. CDR3 DNA sequence: TGTGCCAGCAGTATCCCGTGGACAGGGGGGAACTATGGCTACACCTTC. This sequence encodes CASSIPWTGGNYGYTF.

V gene TRBV15 combines with J gene TRBJ2-7, with TRBD1 matching 9 bases. The germline V gene encodes CDR1 LNHNV and CDR2 YYDKDF (reference sequence). The CDR3 length is 16 residues. Losses at the gene ends were 4 bases for V and 5 bases for J; bases not matched to a gene: 12. CDR3 sequence (DNA): TGTGCCACCAGCAAAAGTCCGCCGGGACAGGGTAACGAGCAGTACTTC. Its protein is CATSKSPPGQGNEQYF.

V is TRBV30 and J is TRBJ1-5; 10 bases line up with TRBD1. From germline, CDR1 is GTSNPN and CDR2 SVGIG (reference sequence). The trim removed 2 bases at V and 5 bases at J, leaving 3 bases unmatched. The CDR3 has 14 amino acids. This chain's CDR3 is CAWSPGTGDQPQHF. The CDR3 bases are TGTGCCTGGAGTCCGGGGACAGGGGATCAGCCCCAGCATTTT.

The chain joins TRBV14 to TRBJ2-7; D perhaps matches TRBD2 (5 bases). Trimming cost V 4 bases and J 7 bases, with 8 bases left between them. The germline CDR1 and CDR2 sequences are SGHDN and FVKESK. This CDR3 is 11 amino acids long. DNA for the CDR3: TGTGCCAGCAGCCTCACTAGTGAGCAGTACTTC. Amino acids: CASSLTSEQYF.

The gene calls are TRBV19 and TRBJ1-1; no definite D call. The CDR3 length is 15 residues. Germline CDR1 and CDR2: LNHDA and SQIVND (reference sequence). Trimming cost V 7 bases and J 5 bases, with 20 bases left between them. CDR3 residues: CASTIQASRVTEAFF. The CDR3 DNA sequence: TGTGCCAGTACCATCCAAGCCTCTCGGGTTACTGAAGCTTTCTTT. The full variable domain, in which reference TRBV19 and TRBJ1-1 provide the parts outside the CDR3, is DGGITQSPKYLFRKEGQNVTLSCEQNLNHDAMYWYRQDPGQGLRLIYYSQIVNDFQKGDIAEGYSVSREKKESFPLTVTSAQKNPTAFYLCASTIQASRVTEAFFGQGTRLTVV.

The chain couples TRBV28 to TRBJ1-5, with 7 positions matching TRBD1. CDR1 MDHEN and CDR2 SYDVKM come from the germline V gene. The CDR3 has 16 amino acids. V shed 2 bases, J shed 2 bases, and the junction held 6 bases outside the gene matches. In DNA, the CDR3 is TGTGCCAGCAGTTTAACCGGGACAGAGGGCAATCAGCCCCAGCATTTT. This codes for CASSLTGTEGNQPQHF.

The chain employs TRBV4-2 and TRBJ2-1; D is undetermined. V lost 0 bases and J lost 8, with 8 bases in between. Looked up from germline, CDR1 is LGHNA and CDR2 is YNFKEQ. This CDR3 spans 13 amino acids. This CDR3 reads CASSQDLGHEQFF. CDR3 nucleotides: TGTGCCAGCAGCCAAGATCTGGGCCATGAGCAGTTCTTC.

V and J are TRBV28 and TRBJ2-1, with 8 nucleotides matching TRBD2. The V segment lost 6 bases and the J segment 0 bases; nucleotides outside the gene matches: 4. This CDR3 comprises 15 residues. CDR1 is MDHEN, CDR2 SYDVKM, per germline. CDR3 in DNA: TGTGCCAGCAGGTCCGGGACTAGCTCCTACAATGAGCAGTTCTTC. This encodes CASRSGTSSYNEQFF.

As to this clone: This CDR3 is also generated by other DNA sequences in the sample. The chain links TRBV2 to TRBJ1-4; 9 positions match TRBD1. CDR3 size: 14 residues. With 6 bases clipped from V and 5 bases from J, the junction kept 4 bases outside the gene matches. Per germline, CDR1 SNHLY and CDR2 FYNNEI. CDR3 coding DNA: TGTGCCAGCAGGGCCGGGACAGGGAATGAAAAACTGTTTTTT. Translation gives CASRAGTGNEKLFF. Full variable domain (outside the CDR3, taken from reference TRBV2 and TRBJ1-4): EPEVTQTPSHQVTQMGQEVILRCVPISNHLYFYWYRQILGQKVEFLVSFYNNEISEKSEIFDDQFSVERPDGSNFTLKIRSTKLEDSAMYFCASRAGTGNEKLFFGSGTQLSVL.

This clone was seen once. The gene calls are TRBV4-2 and TRBJ1-1; D gene uncertain. Germline V gives CDR1 LGHNA, CDR2 YNFKEQ. Trimming removed 2 bases from V and 8 bases from J, with 12 bases in between. This CDR3 is built from 13 residues. CDR3 region: CASSQKLKFEAFF. The CDR3 DNA is TGTGCCAGCAGCCAAAAACTCAAGTTCGAAGCTTTCTTT.

The chain has TRBV7-2 and TRBJ1-2, with a tentative D call TRBD1 (5 bases). Germline V CDR1 and CDR2: SGHTA, FQGNSA. The length of the CDR3 is 11 residues. Trimming removed 8 bases at V and 7 bases at J, with 11 bases between. CDR3 region: CASVQGGGYTF. Here the CDR3 DNA reads TGTGCCAGCGTGCAGGGAGGTGGCTACACCTTC. Using reference TRBV7-2 and TRBJ1-2 for the parts outside the CDR3, the full variable domain is GAGVSQSPSNKVTEKGKDVELRCDPISGHTALYWYRQSLGQGLEFLIYFQGNSAPDKSGLPSDRFSAERTGGSVSTLTIQRTQQEDSAVYLCASVQGGGYTFGSGTRLTVV.

The rearrangement joins TRBV19 to TRBJ2-4; weak D call: TRBD1 (5 bases). Trimming removed 3 bases at V and 9 bases at J, with 12 bases between. The CDR3 has 13 amino acids. Per germline, CDR1 LNHDA and CDR2 SQIVND (reference sequence). DNA of the CDR3: TGTGCCAGTAGTATTGGGCAGGGCGGCATTCAGTACTTC. Translation gives CASSIGQGGIQYF. Using reference TRBV19 and TRBJ2-4 for the parts outside the CDR3, the full variable domain is DGGITQSPKYLFRKEGQNVTLSCEQNLNHDAMYWYRQDPGQGLRLIYYSQIVNDFQKGDIAEGYSVSREKKESFPLTVTSAQKNPTAFYLCASSIGQGGIQYFGAGTRLSVL.

This chain connects TRBV28 to TRBJ1-4; a possible D gene is TRBD1 (5 bases). CDR3 length: 16 residues. The germline V gene has CDR1 MDHEN and CDR2 SYDVKM. Trimming stripped 2 bases from V and 4 bases from J, with 14 bases between. The CDR3 protein is CASSLAKGLYNEKLFF. CDR3 bases: TGTGCCAGCAGTTTAGCGAAGGGGCTTTATAATGAAAAACTGTTTTTT.

The chain recombines TRBV10-1 with TRBJ2-3, with 14 bases that match TRBD2. V lost 6 bases to trimming and J lost 4 bases; unmatched junction nucleotides: 9. Germline CDR1 reads WNHNN; CDR2 reads SYGVQD (reference sequence). This CDR3 has 17 amino acids. In DNA, the CDR3 is TGCGCCAGCAGCGACGGGACTAGCGGGGGAGATCCAGATACGCAGTATTTT. This gives the protein CASSDGTSGGDPDTQYF.

The rearrangement links TRBV28 to TRBJ2-2; maybe TRBD2 (6 bases). Germline values: CDR1 MDHEN, CDR2 SYDVKM. With 2 bases removed from V and 2 bases from J, the gap between germline ends came to 12 bases. The CDR3 spans 16 residues. DNA for the CDR3: TGTGCCAGCAGTTTAGTCGCGGGGCATAACACCGGGGAGCTGTTTTTT. It is translated as CASSLVAGHNTGELFF.

The chain couples TRBV25-1 to TRBJ2-3; no clear D. Trimming removed 6 bases at V and 4 bases at J, with 11 bases between. CDR1 and CDR2 from the germline V gene are MGHDK and SYGVNS. The CDR3 is 13 residues long. CDR3 in DNA: TGTGCCAGCAGCCCCCCAGTTTCAGATACGCAGTATTTT. It is translated as CASSPPVSDTQYF.

The gene calls are TRBV27 and TRBJ2-5, with 11 positions matching TRBD1. The CDR3 totals 16 residues. Germline CDR1 MNHEY, CDR2 SMNVEV (reference sequence). Unmatched junction bases numbered 8, after V lost 1 base and J lost 7 bases. This CDR3 reads CASSLFSGTGGATQYF. The CDR3 DNA follows: TGTGCCAGCAGTTTATTTTCCGGGACAGGGGGAGCGACCCAGTACTTC.

The chain couples TRBV5-1 to TRBJ1-1; 7 bases fit TRBD1. Germline assignment: CDR1 SGHRS and CDR2 YFSETQ. Trimming at V came to 4 bases and at J to 5 bases, leaving 8 bases not matched to a gene. This CDR3 has 14 amino acids. CDR3 residues: CASSTDRVGTEAFF. The CDR3 nucleotides are TGCGCCAGCAGCACCGACAGGGTTGGGACTGAAGCTTTCTTT.